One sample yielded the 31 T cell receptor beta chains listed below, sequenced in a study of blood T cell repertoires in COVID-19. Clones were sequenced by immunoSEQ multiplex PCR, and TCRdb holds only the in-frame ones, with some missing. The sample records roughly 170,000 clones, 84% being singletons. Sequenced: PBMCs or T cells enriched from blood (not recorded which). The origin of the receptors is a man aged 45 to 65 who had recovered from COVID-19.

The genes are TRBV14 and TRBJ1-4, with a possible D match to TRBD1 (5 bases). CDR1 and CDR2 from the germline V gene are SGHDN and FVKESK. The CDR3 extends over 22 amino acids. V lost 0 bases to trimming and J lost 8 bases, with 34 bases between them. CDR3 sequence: CASSQDPTGPGRISPGGEKLFF. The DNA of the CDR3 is TGTGCCAGCAGCCAAGACCCAACCGGGCCAGGGCGGATTTCCCCCGGAGGGGAAAAACTGTTTTTT.

This CDR3 is CAISPLGAADTQYF. The CDR3 nucleotides read TGTGCCATCAGCCCACTAGGAGCGGCAGATACGCAGTATTTT. The rearrangement joins TRBV10-3 to TRBJ2-3; weak D call: TRBD2 (5 bases). V was clipped by 6 bases and J by 4 bases, with 14 bases between them. This CDR3 is 14 amino acids long. Germline lookup yields CDR1 ENHRY and CDR2 SYGVKD.

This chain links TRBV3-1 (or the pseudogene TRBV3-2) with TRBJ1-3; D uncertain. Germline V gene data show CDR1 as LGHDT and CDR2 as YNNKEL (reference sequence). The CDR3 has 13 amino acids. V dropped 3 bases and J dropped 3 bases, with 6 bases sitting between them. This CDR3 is CASSQAVGNTIYF. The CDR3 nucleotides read TGTGCCAGCAGCCAGGCCGTTGGAAACACCATATATTTT.

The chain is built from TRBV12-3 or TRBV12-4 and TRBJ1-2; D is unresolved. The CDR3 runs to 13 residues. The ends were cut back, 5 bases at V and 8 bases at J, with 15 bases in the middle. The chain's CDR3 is CASSIIMGSGYTF. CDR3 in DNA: TGTGCCAGCAGTATTATCATGGGGAGCGGCTACACCTTC.

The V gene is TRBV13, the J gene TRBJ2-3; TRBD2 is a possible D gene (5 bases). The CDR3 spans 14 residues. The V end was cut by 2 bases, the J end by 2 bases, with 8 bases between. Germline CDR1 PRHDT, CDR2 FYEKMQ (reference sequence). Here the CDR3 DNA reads TGTGCCAGCAGCTTAAAGCGGTCCACAGATACGCAGTATTTT. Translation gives CASSLKRSTDTQYF. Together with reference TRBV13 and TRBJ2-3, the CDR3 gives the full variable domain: AAGVIQSPRHLIKEKRETATLKCYPIPRHDTVYWYQQGPGQDPQFLISFYEKMQSDKGSIPDRFSAQQFSDYHSELNMSSLELGDSALYFCASSLKRSTDTQYFGPGTRLTVL.

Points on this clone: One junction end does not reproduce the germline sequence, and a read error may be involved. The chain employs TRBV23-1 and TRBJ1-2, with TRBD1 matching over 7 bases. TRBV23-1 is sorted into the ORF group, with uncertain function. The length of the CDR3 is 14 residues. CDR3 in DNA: TGCGCCAGCAGTCAAGGGCAAGGGGGCGATGGCTACGCCTTC. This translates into CASSQGQGGDGYAF.

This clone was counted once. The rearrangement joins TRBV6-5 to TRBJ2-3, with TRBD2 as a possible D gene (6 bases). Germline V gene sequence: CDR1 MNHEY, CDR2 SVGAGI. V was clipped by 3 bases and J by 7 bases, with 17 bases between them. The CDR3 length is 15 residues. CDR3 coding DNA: TGTGCCAGCAGTTATTCTAGCGCCCCGGAATATACGCAGTATTTT. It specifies CASSYSSAPEYTQYF.

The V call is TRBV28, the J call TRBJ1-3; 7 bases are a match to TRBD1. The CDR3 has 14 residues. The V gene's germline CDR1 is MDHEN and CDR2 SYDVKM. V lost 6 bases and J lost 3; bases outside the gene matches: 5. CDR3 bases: TGTGCCAGCAGACTTGACAGGGTTGGAAACACCATATATTTT. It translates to CASRLDRVGNTIYF.

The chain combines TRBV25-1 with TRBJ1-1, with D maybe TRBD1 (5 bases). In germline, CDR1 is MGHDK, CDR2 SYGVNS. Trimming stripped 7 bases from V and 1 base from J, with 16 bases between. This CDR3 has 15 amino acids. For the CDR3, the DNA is TGTGCCAGCACCACCTGGGGACTACCGAACACTGAAGCTTTCTTT. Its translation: CASTTWGLPNTEAFF.

CDR3 in DNA: TGTGCCCGGGGGGAGGCTAGCTACCAAGAGACCCAGTACTTC. Its protein product is CARGEASYQETQYF. V and J are TRBV30 and TRBJ2-5; 7 nucleotides agree with TRBD2. This CDR3 is 14 amino acids long. CDR1 and CDR2 from the germline V gene are GTSNPN and SVGIG (reference sequence). The V and J ends lost 8 bases and 0 bases, in that order; junction bases with no gene match: 9.

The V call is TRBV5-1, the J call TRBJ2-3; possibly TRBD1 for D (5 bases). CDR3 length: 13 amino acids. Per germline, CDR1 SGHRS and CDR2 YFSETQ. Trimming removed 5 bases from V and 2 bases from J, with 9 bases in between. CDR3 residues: CASRPGHTDTQYF. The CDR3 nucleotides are TGCGCCAGCAGGCCAGGGCACACAGATACGCAGTATTTT.

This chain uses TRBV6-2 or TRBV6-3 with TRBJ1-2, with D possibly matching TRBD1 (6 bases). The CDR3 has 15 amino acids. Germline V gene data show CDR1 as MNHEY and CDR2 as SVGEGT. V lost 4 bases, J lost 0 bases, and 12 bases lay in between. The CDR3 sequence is CASSLSDRANYGYTF. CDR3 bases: TGTGCCAGCAGTTTATCGGACAGAGCTAACTATGGCTACACCTTC.

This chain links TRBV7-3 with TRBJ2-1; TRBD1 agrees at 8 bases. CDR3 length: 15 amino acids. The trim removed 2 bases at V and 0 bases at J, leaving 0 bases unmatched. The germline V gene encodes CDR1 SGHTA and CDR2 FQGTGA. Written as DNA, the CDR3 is TGTGCCAGCAGCTTACAGGGGGCCTCCTACAATGAGCAGTTCTTC. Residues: CASSLQGASYNEQFF.

The CDR3, as DNA: TGCGCCAGCAGCCAAGTGGGAGCGGGGGGCAACACCGGGGAGCTGTTTTTT. It yields the protein CASSQVGAGGNTGELFF. The rearrangement joins TRBV4-1 to TRBJ2-2; 9 bases fit TRBD2. V dropped 1 base and J dropped 2; count of bases not matched to a gene: 5. The CDR3 is 17 residues long. Germline values: CDR1 MGHRA, CDR2 YSYEKL.

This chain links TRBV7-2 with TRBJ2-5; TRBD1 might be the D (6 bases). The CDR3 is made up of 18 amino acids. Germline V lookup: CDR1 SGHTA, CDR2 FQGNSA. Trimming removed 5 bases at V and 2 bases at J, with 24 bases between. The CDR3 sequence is CASSQQGPEARIQETQYF. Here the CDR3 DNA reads TGTGCCAGCAGCCAACAGGGTCCGGAAGCCCGTATACAAGAGACCCAGTACTTC.

The CDR3 sequence is CAISGSGQPQHF. Written as DNA, the CDR3 is TGTGCCATCAGTGGGAGTGGCCAGCCCCAGCATTTT. The V and J genes are TRBV10-3 and TRBJ1-5; unclear D gene. The germline V and J ends were trimmed by 4 bases and 7 bases, with 8 bases remaining between them. CDR3 length equals 12 residues. The germline gives CDR1 ENHRY, CDR2 SYGVKD.

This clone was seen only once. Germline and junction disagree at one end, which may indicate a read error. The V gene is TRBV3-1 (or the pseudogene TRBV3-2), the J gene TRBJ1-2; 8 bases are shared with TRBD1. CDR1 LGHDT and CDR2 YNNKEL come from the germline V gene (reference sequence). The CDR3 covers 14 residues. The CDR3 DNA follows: TGTGCCAGCAGCCAAGAAGGGGGGACAGGACCTTTTTCTTTC. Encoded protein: CASSQEGGTGPFSF.

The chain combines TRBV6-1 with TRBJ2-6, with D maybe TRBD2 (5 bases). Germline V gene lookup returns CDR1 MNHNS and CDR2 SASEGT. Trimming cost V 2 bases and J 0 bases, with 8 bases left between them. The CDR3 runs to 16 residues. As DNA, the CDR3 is TGTGCCAGCAGTGAACGGGGTGGCTCTGGGGCCAACGTCCTGACTTTC. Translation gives CASSERGGSGANVLTF.

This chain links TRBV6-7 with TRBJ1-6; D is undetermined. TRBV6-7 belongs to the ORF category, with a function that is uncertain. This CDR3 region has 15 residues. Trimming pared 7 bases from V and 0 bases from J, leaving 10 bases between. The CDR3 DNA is TGTGCCAGCACCTTACAGAGCTCCTATAATTCACCCCTCCACTTT. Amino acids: CASTLQSSYNSPLHF.

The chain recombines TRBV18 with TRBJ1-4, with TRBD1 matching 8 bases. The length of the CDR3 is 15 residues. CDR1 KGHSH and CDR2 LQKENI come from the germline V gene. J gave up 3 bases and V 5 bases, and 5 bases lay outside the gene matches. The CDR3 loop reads CASSERTGPNEKLFF. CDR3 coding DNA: TGTGCCAGCTCAGAACGGACAGGGCCTAATGAAAAACTGTTTTTT. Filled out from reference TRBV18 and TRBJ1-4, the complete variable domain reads NAGVMQNPRHLVRRRGQEARLRCSPMKGHSHVYWYRQLPEEGLKFMVYLQKENIIDESGMPKERFSAEFPKEGPSILRIQQVVRGDSAAYFCASSERTGPNEKLFFGSGTQLSVL.

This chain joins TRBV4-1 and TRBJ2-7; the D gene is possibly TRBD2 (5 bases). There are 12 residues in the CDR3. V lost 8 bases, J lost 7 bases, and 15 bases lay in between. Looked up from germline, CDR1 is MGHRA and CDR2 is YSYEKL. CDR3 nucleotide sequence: TGCGCCAGCCGAACCCGGTCGGGGGAGCAGTACTTC. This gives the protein CASRTRSGEQYF.

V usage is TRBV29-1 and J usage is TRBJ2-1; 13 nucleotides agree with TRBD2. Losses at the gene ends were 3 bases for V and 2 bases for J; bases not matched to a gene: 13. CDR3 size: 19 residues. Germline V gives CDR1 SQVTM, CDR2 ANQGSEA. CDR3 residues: CSVDGLGTSGVTTYNEQFF. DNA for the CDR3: TGCAGCGTTGACGGGTTAGGGACTAGCGGGGTAACGACCTACAATGAGCAGTTCTTC.

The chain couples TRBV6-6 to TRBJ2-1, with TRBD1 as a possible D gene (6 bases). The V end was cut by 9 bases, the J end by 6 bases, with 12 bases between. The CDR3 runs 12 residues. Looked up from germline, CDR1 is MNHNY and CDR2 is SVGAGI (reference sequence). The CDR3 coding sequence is TGTGCCAGTGGGGGCGGTGGCAATGAGCAGTTCTTC. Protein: CASGGGGNEQFF.

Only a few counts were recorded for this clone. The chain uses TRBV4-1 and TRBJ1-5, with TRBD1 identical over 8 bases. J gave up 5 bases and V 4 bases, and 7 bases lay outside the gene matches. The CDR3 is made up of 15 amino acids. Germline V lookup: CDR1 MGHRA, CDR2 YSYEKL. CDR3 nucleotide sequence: TGCGCCAGCAGCCTTACCGGGACAGGAGATCAGCCCCAGCATTTT. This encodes CASSLTGTGDQPQHF.

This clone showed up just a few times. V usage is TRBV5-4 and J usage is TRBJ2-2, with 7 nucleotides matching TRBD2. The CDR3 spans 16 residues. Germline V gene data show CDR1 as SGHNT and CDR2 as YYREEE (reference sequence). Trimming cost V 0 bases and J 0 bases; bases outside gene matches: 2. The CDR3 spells CASSLDGGTNTGELFF. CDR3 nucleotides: TGTGCCAGCAGCTTGGACGGGGGGACGAACACCGGGGAGCTGTTTTTT.

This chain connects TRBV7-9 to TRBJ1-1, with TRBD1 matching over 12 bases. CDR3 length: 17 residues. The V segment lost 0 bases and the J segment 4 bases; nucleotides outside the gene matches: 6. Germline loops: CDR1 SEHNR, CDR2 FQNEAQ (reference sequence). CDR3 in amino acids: CASSLAPGQGAPTEAFF. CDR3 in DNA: TGTGCCAGCAGCTTAGCTCCGGGACAGGGGGCCCCCACTGAAGCTTTCTTT.

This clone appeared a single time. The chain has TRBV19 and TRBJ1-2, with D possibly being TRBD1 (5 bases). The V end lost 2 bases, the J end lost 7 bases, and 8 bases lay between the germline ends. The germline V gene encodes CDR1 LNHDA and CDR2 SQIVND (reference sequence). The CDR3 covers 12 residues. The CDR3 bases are TGTGCCAGTAGTATAAGCAGGGCTGGCTACACCTTC. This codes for CASSISRAGYTF.

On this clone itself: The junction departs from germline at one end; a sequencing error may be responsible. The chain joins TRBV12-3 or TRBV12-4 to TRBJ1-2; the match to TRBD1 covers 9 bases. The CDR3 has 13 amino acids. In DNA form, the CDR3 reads TGTGCCAGCAGTCTAGACAGGGGGGGCGGTTGGTCCTTC. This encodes CASSLDRGGGWSF.

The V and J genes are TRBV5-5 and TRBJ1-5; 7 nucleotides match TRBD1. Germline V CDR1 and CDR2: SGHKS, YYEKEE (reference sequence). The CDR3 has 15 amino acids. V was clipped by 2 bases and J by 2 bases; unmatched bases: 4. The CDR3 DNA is TGTGCCAGCAGCTTAGACAGGGTAGGCAATCAGCCCCAGCATTTT. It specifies CASSLDRVGNQPQHF.

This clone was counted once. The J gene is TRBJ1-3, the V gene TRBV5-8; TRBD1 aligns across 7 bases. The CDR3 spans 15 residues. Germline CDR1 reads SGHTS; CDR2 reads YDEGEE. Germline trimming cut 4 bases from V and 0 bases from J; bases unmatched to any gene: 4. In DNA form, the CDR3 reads TGTGCCAGCAGCCTAGGGACAGTCTCTGGAAACACCATATATTTT. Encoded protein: CASSLGTVSGNTIYF.

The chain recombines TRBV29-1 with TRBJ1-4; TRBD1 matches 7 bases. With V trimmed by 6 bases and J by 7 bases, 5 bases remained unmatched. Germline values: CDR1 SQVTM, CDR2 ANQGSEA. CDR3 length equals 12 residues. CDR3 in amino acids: CSVRGLGEKLFF. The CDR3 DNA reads TGCAGCGTCAGGGGGTTAGGTGAAAAACTGTTTTTT.